This T cell receptor beta chain was sequenced during a study of cytomegalovirus exposure and HLA in healthy donors (dated by TCRdb to between 2016 and 2019). Some background on the complete study: The roughly 670 repertoires of the first cohort and the 110 or so validation repertoires were produced on the same platform, according to a later analysis. The study aimed to test whether cataloging public T cell receptors could reveal signatures of past pathogen exposure. In addition to the first cohort of approximately 650 subjects, a separate validation cohort of approximately 130 different subjects was used. High-throughput TCR immunosequencing, statistical association of individual TCRs with disease status, and machine learning were combined to predict cytomegalovirus infection status. Broad study findings and their caveats: The study listed approximately 150 TCR beta chains as associated with cytomegalovirus. The authors suggested that the approach could potentially be generalized to other disease states and immunological phenotypes. Across donors, most TCR sequences were observed very rarely, whereas some public TCRs were present in many individuals. Of the cluster scores, about 94% were above 0 in a later analysis, which found that TCRs clustered in the first cohort also tended to co-occur in the approximately 120 validation repertoires. The classifier was reported to diagnose cytomegalovirus status with high specificity and sensitivity in both the original and validation cohorts. Three of the identified cytomegalovirus-associated TCR beta chains were confirmed in vitro to be specific for cytomegalovirus antigens. All 120 or so repertoires were used to score co-occurrence in the validation cohort in a later analysis, because that analysis had no HLA typing for the cohort.

Donors formed part of the validation cohort, which comprised about 130 subjects and was distinct from the first cohort of several hundred subjects. Reading from cysteine to phenylalanine, the CDR3 counts 16 amino acids. Just CDR3 DNA is preserved here, 48 bases in frame from base 1. V is pruned by 4 bases and J by 4 bases, leaving 9 bases of the junction without a gene match. CDR1 and CDR2, per the germline V gene, are SNHLY and FYNNEI. Library construction relied on the immunoSEQ multiplex PCR assay. On the study's bioinformatics: To diagnose cytomegalovirus status from the catalog of TCR beta chain sequences, a statistical classification framework was built. TCRdb re-hosts the immuneACCESS table, in-frame sequences only. Its copies lack some clones; in the studies checked, an unresolved V gene accounts for under half of them, and the cause for the rest is not known. V and J calls and clone size are those listed in that table; D and trimming were worked out from the DNA. Recorded for this sample are some 150,000 clones; about 94% of them occurred a single time. Roughly 1.9% of the sample rests with the top ten.

Comment on this clone: This receptor's antigen is unknown. Base qualities were left out, and no much larger clone turns up one base away.

This sequence was found in a man aged 18 to 29 in good health and CMV-seropositive. The chain couples TRBV2 to TRBJ2-5, and 10 bases in between align with TRBD1. Specimen: PBMCs. The CDR3 region reads CASSGGQGNSRETQYF. At the DNA level, the sequence is TGTGCCAGCAGTGGGGGACAGGGGAATAGTCGAGAGACCCAGTACTTC.